Listed here are 11 T cell receptor beta chains from one sample, sequenced in a study of blood T cells in healthy people across ages. Through a sample-barcoded 5' primer and a J-beta primer mix, a second PCR was run for about 6 to 11 cycles. In TCRdb, the 5' RACE reads were re-called with MiXCR into one record per CDR3 protein. The sample has around 1.5 million distinct CDR3 sequences, 30% to 35% seen once. Source material: blood. These receptors were obtained from a woman in her twenties or thirties in good health.

DNA for the CDR3: TGTGCCAGCAGTCCCCGGGACATCTCGTCTGGCTACACCTTC. It translates to CASSPRDISSGYTF. The V call is TRBV3-1, the J call TRBJ1-2, with TRBD1 as a possible D gene (6 bases). The CDR3 length is 14 residues. Looked up from germline, CDR1 is LGHDT and CDR2 is YNNKEL (reference sequence). The germline V and J ends were trimmed by 6 bases and 7 bases, with 18 bases remaining between them.

The sample holds a few counts of this clonotype. This chain uses TRBV10-3 with TRBJ2-2; D gene uncertain. V lost 6 bases and J lost 2, with 10 bases in between. The CDR3 is made up of 14 amino acids. The germline V gene has CDR1 ENHRY and CDR2 SYGVKD. CDR3 protein: CAISVEDNTGELFF. The CDR3, as DNA: TGTGCCATCAGCGTCGAGGACAACACCGGGGAGCTGTTTTTT.

The chain uses TRBV5-5 and TRBJ1-1, with 8 bases identical to TRBD1. V gave up 0 bases and J gave up 4 bases; unmatched junction bases: 5. The CDR3 consists of 15 residues. CDR1 is SGHKS and CDR2 is YYEKEE in the germline V gene (reference sequence). Written as DNA, the CDR3 is TGTGCCAGCAGCTTGGGAGGACAGGGTCGCACTGAAGCTTTCTTT. Translated: CASSLGGQGRTEAFF.

This chain links TRBV3-1 with TRBJ2-5; perhaps TRBD1 as D (6 bases). With the DNA end fitting TRBJ2-7 better, the J assignment may be wrong. Per the germline V gene, CDR1 is LGHDT and CDR2 is YNNKEL (reference sequence). The CDR3 consists of 15 residues. This CDR3 reads CASSDLETGPYEQYF. CDR3 bases: TGTGCCAGCAGCGATCTAGAGACAGGTCCCTACGAGCAGTACTTC.

This chain joins TRBV27 and TRBJ2-5, with 9 bases that match TRBD2. The last part of the DNA fits TRBJ2-7 better; the J call may be wrong. The CDR3 covers 14 residues. Looked up from germline, CDR1 is MNHEY and CDR2 is SMNVEV (reference sequence). The CDR3 here is CASSSSGGIYEQYF. Here the CDR3 DNA reads TGTGCCAGCAGTTCAAGCGGGGGGATCTACGAGCAGTACTTC.

The sample holds a few counts of this clonotype. The V call is TRBV27, the J call TRBJ2-5, with 10 bases that match TRBD1. Germline V gene data show CDR1 as MNHEY and CDR2 as SMNVEV (reference sequence). The J segment lost 9 bases and the V segment lost 6 bases, leaving 13 bases of the junction unmatched. This CDR3 has 15 amino acids. DNA of the CDR3: TGTGCCAGCAGCTCCGGACAGGGGGGGAGTTTGCCCCAGTACTTC. This translates into CASSSGQGGSLPQYF.

The rearrangement links TRBV5-4 to TRBJ2-5, with TRBD2 matching 11 bases. The CDR3 consists of 15 residues. Germline V gene lookup returns CDR1 SGHNT and CDR2 YYREEE (reference sequence). V lost 1 base and J lost 4; bases outside the gene matches: 3. The DNA for the CDR3 is TGTGCCAGCAGCTTGAACCTAGCGGGAGGAGAGACCCAGTACTTC. Translating it yields CASSLNLAGGETQYF.

The chain employs TRBV27 and TRBJ1-2; 7 positions agree with TRBD1. Trimming at V came to 4 bases and at J to 6 bases, leaving 8 bases not matched to a gene. The CDR3 extends over 14 amino acids. The V gene's germline CDR1 is MNHEY and CDR2 SMNVEV (reference sequence). The CDR3 is CASSSRDSRNGYTF. Here the CDR3 DNA reads TGTGCCAGCAGTTCTCGGGACAGTCGGAATGGCTACACCTTC.

This clonotype was detected a few times. The CDR3 region is CASSQQGFSPYEQYF. The CDR3 DNA reads as TGCGCCAGCAGCCAACAGGGATTTAGCCCCTACGAGCAGTACTTC. The chain combines TRBV4-1 with TRBJ2-7, with a possible D match to TRBD1 (5 bases). The germline CDR1 and CDR2 sequences are MGHRA and YSYEKL. V was trimmed by 2 bases and J by 2 bases, leaving 13 bases between them. This CDR3 region has 15 residues.

This clonotype was found many times. V is TRBV4-1 and J is TRBJ2-7, with D unclear. This CDR3 is 15 amino acids long. Between the trimmed V and J ends, which lost 0 bases and 2 bases, there was a span of 11 bases. Germline CDR1 reads MGHRA; CDR2 reads YSYEKL. The CDR3 spells CASSQDGSFTYEQYF. CDR3 coding DNA: TGCGCCAGCAGCCAAGACGGGTCGTTTACCTACGAGCAGTACTTC.

The chain carries TRBV4-2 and TRBJ2-1; TRBD2 agrees at 12 bases. The trim removed 1 base at V and 8 bases at J, leaving 12 bases unmatched. CDR1 and CDR2 from the germline V gene are LGHNA and YNFKEQ. This CDR3 is 18 amino acids long. CDR3 coding DNA: TGTGCCAGCAGCCAAGTAGGGGGGCTAGCGGGGGGGCAAGATGAGCAGTTCTTC. As protein: CASSQVGGLAGGQDEQFF.